One and the same sample provided the 4 T cell receptor beta chains below, sequenced in a study of blood T cells in healthy people across ages. Primers used in a second PCR of roughly 7 to 11 cycles were a sample-barcoded 5' primer and a J-beta primer mix. TCRdb itself ran the 5' RACE reads through MiXCR, one entry per CDR3 protein. The sample has some 1.4 million distinct CDR3 sequences; approximately 42% are singletons. The sequenced sample was blood. The receptors here all came from a woman between 18 and 29 years old in good health.

Only a few counts were recorded for this clonotype. The chain combines TRBV4-2 with TRBJ2-7; TRBD1 agrees at 8 bases. Germline V CDR1 and CDR2: LGHNA, YNFKEQ. The CDR3 runs 14 residues. Trimming cost V 0 bases and J 6 bases; bases outside gene matches: 4. CDR3 in DNA: TGTGCCAGCAGCCAAGAGCAGGGGGCAGGCGAGCAGTACTTC. It yields the protein CASSQEQGAGEQYF.

This clonotype came up a few times. The chain links TRBV20-1 to TRBJ2-3, with no clear D. The CDR3 has 13 amino acids. The germline V gene has CDR1 DFQATT and CDR2 SNEGSKA (reference sequence). The CDR3 nucleotides are TGCAGCCCTAGGCCCGGGAGCACAGATACGCAGTATTTT. It is translated as CSPRPGSTDTQYF.

V and J are TRBV28 and TRBJ1-3; tentative D call: TRBD1 (5 bases). The CDR3 covers 17 residues. Germline-derived CDR1 and CDR2 are MDHEN and SYDVKM. The ends were cut back, 1 base at V and 2 bases at J, with 15 bases in the middle. CDR3 sequence: CASSLYPGKEAGNTIYF. For the CDR3, the DNA is TGTGCCAGCAGTTTATATCCAGGGAAGGAGGCTGGAAACACCATATATTTT.

The rearrangement uses TRBV2 and TRBJ2-2; 10 nucleotides line up with TRBD2. The CDR3 contains 17 residues. Germline V gene sequence: CDR1 SNHLY, CDR2 FYNNEI. CDR3 in amino acids: CSTKEEPGLARFGELFF. For the CDR3, the DNA is TGTTCCACCAAAGAGGAACCGGGACTAGCGAGGTTCGGGGAGCTGTTTTTT.